These 24 T cell receptor beta chains share one sample of origin, sequenced in a study of molecular identifiers for immune sequencing clone quantification. TCRdb used MiXCR to reprocess the PCR reads, holding one entry per CDR3 protein. The table records 600,000 to 650,000 distinct CDR3 sequences, roughly 21% of them present only once. The specimen was naive CD8+ T cells from blood, with Jurkat cell RNA spiked in. Specified subset: FACS-sorted CD8+CD4-CCR7+CD45RA+ naive T cells. Receptors originate from a human donor in good health. Some libraries in this study had Jurkat cell RNA spiked in.

This clonotype was seen many times. The chain links TRBV20-1 to TRBJ2-2, with D unresolved. From germline, CDR1 is DFQATT and CDR2 SNEGSKA (reference sequence). V lost 0 bases, J lost 3 bases, and 5 bases lay in between. The CDR3 sequence is 13 residues long. The CDR3 loop reads CSARDSHTGELFF. The CDR3 DNA follows: TGCAGTGCTAGAGATTCCCACACCGGGGAGCTGTTTTTT.

Note on this clonotype: A read error may explain this, as a much larger clone is one base away. V and J are TRBV20-1 and TRBJ2-5, with unresolved D. CDR1 and CDR2 (germline): DFQATT, SNEGSKA (reference sequence). This CDR3 spans 14 amino acids. The V gene lost 6 bases and the J gene lost 2 bases, with 16 bases spanning the gap. The CDR3 DNA is TGCAGTGCCTCTAGTTATGAGCGTCAAGAGACCCAGTACTTC. Translated, it gives CSASSYERQETQYF.

V gene TRBV19 combines with J gene TRBJ2-5; 11 positions match TRBD2. Germline V lookup: CDR1 LNHDA, CDR2 SQIVND (reference sequence). The CDR3 is made up of 15 amino acids. Trimming cost V 3 bases and J 5 bases; bases outside gene matches: 5. The CDR3 loop reads CASSISGGAGETQYF. As DNA, the CDR3 is TGTGCCAGTAGTATTAGCGGGGGGGCTGGGGAGACCCAGTACTTC.

This clonotype was recorded at least ten times. The rearrangement joins TRBV13 to TRBJ2-2; a possible D gene is TRBD1 (6 bases). CDR1 is PRHDT, CDR2 FYEKMQ, per germline (reference sequence). V was cut by 3 bases and J by 6 bases, with 14 bases left in between. The CDR3 loop spans 15 amino acids. The CDR3 is CASSFGTTGPGELFF. Written as DNA, the CDR3 is TGTGCCAGCAGCTTCGGGACAACTGGCCCCGGGGAGCTGTTTTTT. The full variable domain, its missing parts supplied by reference TRBV13 and TRBJ2-2, is AAGVIQSPRHLIKEKRETATLKCYPIPRHDTVYWYQQGPGQDPQFLISFYEKMQSDKGSIPDRFSAQQFSDYHSELNMSSLELGDSALYFCASSFGTTGPGELFFGEGSRLTVL.

The table lists this clonotype with a few counts. The gene calls are TRBV4-1 and TRBJ1-6; a possible D gene is TRBD1 (5 bases). Germline values: CDR1 MGHRA, CDR2 YSYEKL. The CDR3 extends over 14 amino acids. V lost 5 bases to trimming and J lost 9 bases, with 14 bases between them. CDR3: CASSAGGSGSPLHF. The CDR3 DNA is TGCGCCAGCAGCGCCGGGGGATCGGGTTCACCCCTCCACTTT.

This clonotype was counted at least ten times. This chain's CDR3 is CSAWGDRGQTQETQYF. The DNA for the CDR3 is TGCAGCGCCTGGGGCGACAGGGGACAAACCCAAGAGACCCAGTACTTC. The chain links TRBV29-1 to TRBJ2-5, with 8 nucleotides matching TRBD1. J gave up 1 base and V 7 bases, and 14 bases lay outside the gene matches. The CDR3 runs 16 residues. Germline lookup yields CDR1 SQVTM and CDR2 ANQGSEA.

This clonotype was detected a few times. The chain's CDR3 is CASSWTPSYEQYF. For the CDR3, the DNA is TGTGCCAGCAGTTGGACACCTTCCTACGAGCAGTACTTC. J is TRBJ2-7 and V is TRBV7-9, with D perhaps matching TRBD1 (5 bases). CDR1 SEHNR and CDR2 FQNEAQ come from the germline V gene (reference sequence). This CDR3 comprises 13 residues. The V and J ends lost 6 bases and 1 base respectively, with 10 bases between them.

In its sample, this clonotype was seen many times. The genes are TRBV7-2 and TRBJ2-1; 8 nucleotides line up with TRBD2. This CDR3 is built from 14 residues. From germline, CDR1 is SGHTA and CDR2 FQGNSA. The V and J ends lost 0 bases and 7 bases, in that order; junction bases with no gene match: 2. The CDR3 loop reads CASSLAAGGNEQFF. The CDR3 DNA reads as TGTGCCAGCAGCTTAGCTGCGGGAGGAAATGAGCAGTTCTTC.

This clonotype was found many times. The chain combines TRBV29-1 with TRBJ2-1; 7 bases are shared with TRBD1. The CDR3 has 16 amino acids. Per germline, CDR1 SQVTM and CDR2 ANQGSEA. J gave up 5 bases and V 4 bases, and 14 bases lay outside the gene matches. CDR3 nucleotides: TGCAGCGTTGTTGGAGGACAGGTCCAGGGTAACAATGAGCAGTTCTTC. Residues: CSVVGGQVQGNNEQFF.

This clonotype was found many times. The chain carries TRBV5-5 and TRBJ1-4; a weak D match, TRBD1 (5 bases). The V gene's germline CDR1 is SGHKS and CDR2 YYEKEE (reference sequence). This CDR3 is built from 14 residues. V was cut by 4 bases and J by 8 bases, with 15 bases left in between. The CDR3 bases are TGTGCCAGCAGCGTGGAGAGGGGTGGAGAAAAACTGTTTTTT. Translating it yields CASSVERGGEKLFF.

This clonotype was seen ten or more times. The CDR3 spells CASGPPWGGSTDTQYF. DNA for the CDR3: TGTGCCAGCGGCCCCCCTTGGGGGGGGAGCACAGATACGCAGTATTTT. The V gene is TRBV2, the J gene TRBJ2-3; 7 nucleotides agree with TRBD2. This CDR3 is 16 amino acids long. Germline loops: CDR1 SNHLY, CDR2 FYNNEI. V lost 8 bases, J lost 0 bases, and 11 bases stayed unmatched.

There are a few counts of this clonotype. The rearrangement joins TRBV7-9 to TRBJ1-3, with D tentatively TRBD1 (5 bases). CDR3 length: 20 residues. Germline lookup yields CDR1 SEHNR and CDR2 FQNEAQ (reference sequence). Trimming left V 4 bases short and J 4 bases short, with 29 bases between. The CDR3 region has the DNA TGTGCCAGCAGCTACGGCGGGTTGGCAGGGATTCTGGGGAGCGGAAACACCATATATTTT. Protein sequence: CASSYGGLAGILGSGNTIYF.

To note about this clonotype: A clone one base away is much larger, so this may be a read error. The final CDR3 position lacks the conserved phenylalanine or tryptophan, pointing to a likely read error. CDR3 protein: CASSFGGLVEKLFL. The CDR3 DNA sequence: TGTGCCAGCAGTTTTGGGGGCCTAGTTGAAAAACTGTTTCTT. This rearrangement joins TRBV28 to TRBJ1-4; weak D call: TRBD1 (6 bases). The CDR3 is 14 amino acids. V lost 3 bases and J lost 7, with 12 bases in between. Germline values: CDR1 MDHEN, CDR2 SYDVKM.

This clonotype was counted at least ten times. The gene calls are TRBV27 and TRBJ1-1; no firm D call. Trimming removed 0 bases at V and 0 bases at J, with 8 bases between. CDR3 length: 15 residues. Germline CDR1 reads MNHEY; CDR2 reads SMNVEV (reference sequence). DNA for the CDR3: TGTGCCAGCAGTTTATCGTATGGAATGAACACTGAAGCTTTCTTT. Amino acids: CASSLSYGMNTEAFF.

DNA of the CDR3: TGTGCCAGTGGTAGGGGACAGGGGTTCGCTGGAAACACCATATATTTT. Protein: CASGRGQGFAGNTIYF. This chain uses TRBV19 with TRBJ1-3; the match to TRBD1 covers 10 bases. Germline CDR1 is LNHDA and CDR2 is SQIVND (reference sequence). The V segment lost 8 bases and the J segment 2 bases; nucleotides outside the gene matches: 9. CDR3 length: 16 amino acids. Full variable domain (rest looked up from reference TRBV19 and TRBJ1-3): DGGITQSPKYLFRKEGQNVTLSCEQNLNHDAMYWYRQDPGQGLRLIYYSQIVNDFQKGDIAEGYSVSREKKESFPLTVTSAQKNPTAFYLCASGRGQGFAGNTIYFGEGSWLTVV.

J is TRBJ2-1 and V is TRBV7-9, with D tentatively TRBD1 or TRBD2 (5 bases each). V gave up 3 bases and J gave up 5 bases, with 14 bases separating them. This CDR3 region has 15 residues. Germline lookup yields CDR1 SEHNR and CDR2 FQNEAQ (reference sequence). DNA of the CDR3: TGTGCCAGCAGCTTGGGACCGATTACCCACAATGAGCAGTTCTTC. The encoded protein is CASSLGPITHNEQFF.

J is TRBJ2-2 and V is TRBV27; D is perhaps TRBD2 (6 bases). The CDR3 length is 16 residues. The V and J ends lost 7 bases and 7 bases respectively, with 22 bases between them. Per germline, CDR1 MNHEY and CDR2 SMNVEV (reference sequence). CDR3 nucleotides: TGTGCCAGCACCTTATGGCAGGGCGGGATAGGCGGGGAGCTGTTTTTT. Protein product: CASTLWQGGIGGELFF.

V and J are TRBV11-2 and TRBJ2-1; D uncertain. V was shortened by 0 bases and J by 1 base, with 13 bases between the two germline ends. Germline lookup yields CDR1 SGHAT and CDR2 FQNNGV. The CDR3 spans 17 residues. The CDR3 here is CASSLEMGLQSYNEQFF. As DNA, the CDR3 is TGTGCCAGCAGCTTAGAAATGGGTTTACAGTCCTACAATGAGCAGTTCTTC.

This clonotype was counted only a few times. The V call is TRBV27, the J call TRBJ2-3; 10 nucleotides align to TRBD1. The CDR3 is made up of 16 amino acids. Germline CDR1 MNHEY, CDR2 SMNVEV (reference sequence). V dropped 5 bases and J dropped 2; count of bases not matched to a gene: 7. The CDR3 nucleotides are TGTGCCAGCAGTATCTGGGGGACAGGGGACACAGATACGCAGTATTTT. Translating it yields CASSIWGTGDTDTQYF.

A remark on this clonotype: A much larger clone lies one base from this, so it may be a read error. The V gene is TRBV6-5, the J gene TRBJ2-7; the D is unclear. The germline CDR1 and CDR2 sequences are MNHEY and SVGAGI. The V end lost 2 bases, the J end lost 2 bases, and 10 bases lay between the germline ends. The CDR3 runs 14 residues. The DNA of the CDR3 is TGTGCCAGCAGTTACCGGCCAGAACCCTACGAGCAGTACTTC. Translation gives CASSYRPEPYEQYF.

Remarks on this clonotype: Given a much more abundant clone one base away, this may be a read error. The rearrangement links TRBV5-6 to TRBJ2-3, with a tentative D call TRBD2 (5 bases). CDR3 length equals 15 residues. The germline V gene encodes CDR1 SGHDT and CDR2 YYEEEE. The CDR3 DNA reads TGTGTCAGCAGCTTCCCACGGACTAGCACAGATACGCAGTATTTT. As protein: CVSSFPRTSTDTQYF.

Ten or more counts support this clonotype. The CDR3 region has the DNA TGTGCCAGCAGCCAAGATGGGCGCGAGGTCACAGATACGCAGTATTTT. Its protein is CASSQDGREVTDTQYF. The chain recombines TRBV3-1 with TRBJ2-3, with D hard to call. V dropped 0 bases and J dropped 2 bases, with 12 bases sitting between them. The germline gives CDR1 LGHDT, CDR2 YNNKEL (reference sequence). The CDR3 contains 16 residues.

The chain employs TRBV11-2 and TRBJ1-2; no definite D call. Trimming left V 4 bases short and J 1 base short, with 16 bases between. This CDR3 has 16 residues. Germline loops: CDR1 SGHAT, CDR2 FQNNGV. The CDR3 here is CASSSDIGSSNYGYTF. DNA for the CDR3: TGTGCCAGCAGCTCAGATATTGGCAGTAGTAACTATGGCTACACCTTC.

This clonotype occurred a few times. V gene TRBV27 combines with J gene TRBJ2-7; 9 nucleotides agree with TRBD2. CDR1 and CDR2 (germline): MNHEY, SMNVEV (reference sequence). The length of the CDR3 is 14 residues. With 5 bases clipped from V and 2 bases from J, the junction kept 4 bases outside the gene matches. The CDR3 nucleotides are TGTGCCAGCAGTACAGCGGGAGGCCCCTACGAGCAGTACTTC. It codes for CASSTAGGPYEQYF.